The present T cell receptor beta chain was sequenced within a study of T-cell reconstitution after alpha-beta-depleted transplantation in children (dated by TCRdb to the mid-2010s). Broadly, across the study: Using TCR repertoire profiling, the study quantitatively followed how T-cell immune reconstitution unfolded in children after TCRalphabeta/CD19-depleted allogeneic hematopoietic cell transplantation. Broad study findings and their caveats: The high TCRbeta diversity at day 60 in some patients was ascribed to recipient T cells and intrathymic progenitors that had survived conditioning. The apparently early recovery of alphabetaT-cell counts about two months after transplant reportedly depended on only several hundred rapidly expanded clones that came from non-depleted graft cells. Hyperexpanded clone frequencies declined over subsequent months; after one year, T-cell counts and TCRbeta diversity were mostly attributed to newly produced T cells.

A remark on this clonotype: It has no known antigen specificity. The sample holds no much larger clone one base away, and base qualities are not on file.

The sample's treatment or condition label, decoded: allogeneic hematopoietic cell transplantation with graft depleted of TCRalphabeta T cells and CD19 B cells. The children who served as transplant recipients had been given grafts of TCRalphabeta/CD19-depleted allogeneic hematopoietic cells. Library preparation was by PCR. Reads for this sample came from an Illumina HiSeq 2500. To normalize quantification of the TCRbeta repertoire, the TCR libraries were built with molecular barcoding that relied on unique molecular identifiers. TCRdb trimmed the raw reads at Q25, called clones with MiXCR and kept productive beta chains. Rows with one shared CDR3 protein collapse into an entry with the most common genes and DNA. This sample lists over 150,000 distinct CDR3 sequences; 6.6% were detected once. The ten largest make up just over 5.5% of the sample. The CDR3 spans 15 residues, from the cysteine through the phenylalanine. Of the read, only the CDR3 DNA is kept; its 45 bases are in frame from base 1. At the junction V is shortened by 4 bases and J by 10 bases; bases outside the gene matches: 12. CDR1 and CDR2 are read off the germline V gene as SGHDT and YYEEEE.

The sequences come from PBMCs, collected before TCRalphabeta/CD19-depleted stem cell transplant. The rearrangement joined TRBV5-6 to TRBJ1-1, and TRBD1 matches 11 of the central bases. The clonotype was recovered from a boy between 2 and 10 years old with acute lymphoblastic leukemia, due to receive a stem cell transplant. The CDR3 here reads CASSRPDRGLGGAFF. The DNA reads as follows: TGTGCCAGCAGCCGTCCGGACAGGGGGCTAGGAGGAGCTTTCTTT.